The rows below give T cell receptor beta chains drawn from one sample of a study of blood T cells in healthy people across ages. MiXCR, applied by TCRdb to the 5' RACE reads, yields one record per CDR3 protein. The sample has about 1.5 million distinct CDR3 sequences; about 45% are singletons. Material for sequencing was blood. The receptors shown here come from a woman younger than 35 in good health. Both conserved end residues are part of each CDR3. The D gene is left open where the match is weak. Clone size appears in some rows only: once, few, many, or a class for an expanded clone.

size,D,J,V,CDR3,DNA
few,TRBD1,TRBJ1-2,TRBV9,CASSGTGRGYGYTF,TGTGCCAGCAGCGGGACAGGGAGGGGATATGGCTACACCTTC
many,-,TRBJ1-4,TRBV21-1,CASDRSPNEKLFF,TGTGCCAGCGACAGGTCCCCTAATGAAAAACTGTTTTTT
-,-,TRBJ2-7,TRBV3-1,CASSRRGFYNEQYF,TGTGCCAGCTCACGGCGGGGATTTTACAATGAGCAGTACTTC
-,-,TRBJ2-4,TRBV7-2,CASSRTGGMNIQYF,TGTGCCAGCAGCCGCACCGGGGGAATGAACATTCAGTACTTC
few,-,TRBJ2-7,TRBV27,CASSYQGGSYEQYF,TGTGCCAGCAGTTATCAGGGGGGGTCCTACGAGCAGTACTTC
-,-,TRBJ1-2,TRBV7-2,CASSLAGAGSYGYTF,TGTGCCAGCAGCTTAGCAGGGGCAGGGAGCTATGGCTACACCTTC
few,-,TRBJ2-3,TRBV10-1,CASSESWRGTDTQYF,TGCGCCAGCAGTGAGTCCTGGCGGGGCACAGATACGCAGTATTTT
-,-,TRBJ2-6,TRBV25-1,CASSEYSRSGANVLTF,TGTGCCAGCAGTGAATATTCACGCTCTGGGGCCAACGTCCTGACTTTC
-,-,TRBJ1-5,TRBV5-5,CASSFQTYQPQHF,TGTGCCAGCAGCTTCCAGACATATCAGCCCCAGCATTTT
few,-,TRBJ1-3,TRBV29-1,CSVEYLGAGNTIYF,TGCAGCGTTGAATATCTGGGGGCAGGAAACACCATATATTTT
few,TRBD1,TRBJ2-7,TRBV20-1,CSAQDRGYHEQYF,TGCAGTGCCCAGGACAGGGGTTACCACGAGCAGTACTTC
-,-,TRBJ1-2,TRBV20-1,CSARDQGAGYGYTF,TGCAGTGCTAGAGATCAAGGGGCCGGCTATGGCTACACCTTC
-,-,TRBJ1-1,TRBV6-1,CASSGTRNHWNTEAFF,TGTGCCAGCAGTGGGACTCGGAACCATTGGAACACTGAAGCTTTCTTT
few,-,TRBJ2-7,TRBV27,CASSRTPGYEQYF,TGTGCCAGCAGTCGTACTCCGGGTTACGAGCAGTACTTC
-,-,TRBJ1-1,TRBV6-6,CASSYGPSNTEAFF,TGTGCCAGCAGTTACGGGCCGTCGAACACTGAAGCTTTCTTT
-,-,TRBJ1-1,TRBV30,CAWKQVWPMNTEAFF,TGTGCCTGGAAACAGGTGTGGCCGATGAACACTGAAGCTTTCTTT
few,-,TRBJ2-1,TRBV2,CASSEISPERNEQFF,TGTGCCAGCAGTGAAATTAGCCCAGAGCGGAATGAGCAGTTCTTC
-,-,TRBJ2-1,TRBV4-3,CASSQEGEGNEQFF,TGCGCCAGCAGCCAAGAAGGAGAGGGGAATGAGCAGTTCTTC
few,TRBD1,TRBJ1-1,TRBV10-3,CAISERKGAVMNTEAFF,TGTGCCATCAGTGAGAGAAAGGGGGCAGTTATGAACACTGAAGCTTTCTTT
-,-,TRBJ1-6,TRBV7-6,CASSLVPGNSPLHF,TGTGCCAGCAGCTTAGTTCCGGGTAATTCACCCCTCCACTTT
many,TRBD1,TRBJ2-7,TRBV27,CASSSPGQTYEQYF,TGTGCCAGCAGTTCCCCGGGACAGACCTACGAGCAGTACTTC
-,TRBD1,TRBJ1-2,TRBV7-2,CASNLSSGQAPARGYTF,TGTGCCAGCAACCTCTCATCAGGACAGGCCCCCGCACGGGGCTACACCTTC
-,-,TRBJ2-7,TRBV5-1,CASSSTGAPYEQYF,TGCGCCAGCAGCTCTACCGGGGCCCCTTACGAGCAGTACTTC
-,TRBD1,TRBJ2-4,TRBV28,CASSRTGYYEQYF,TGTGCCAGCAGTCGGACAGGGTACTACGAACAGTACTTC